This T cell receptor (beta chain) was recorded in a study of T cell responses to AZD1222 COVID-19 vaccine. Study-level results: Spike regions recognized by vaccine-associated CD4 TCRs spanned the protein, led by 160-218 and 743-854. Donors, mostly white British, included more females; clonal diversity was possibly underestimated.

V lost 5 bases to trimming and J lost 0 bases, with 14 bases between them. The V gene's germline CDR1 is SGHVS and CDR2 FQNEAQ. The CDR3 is made up of 15 amino acids. Concerning this clone: Its cognate antigen is unknown.

Sequenced by immunoSEQ multiplex PCR; TCRdb stores in-frame clones only, minus some. Of around 45,000 clones listed, about 80% are singletons. This TCR derives from an adult who received the MenACWY meningococcal vaccine as a control. The chain carries TRBV7-8 and TRBJ2-7, with TRBD1 as a possible D gene (5 bases). The input for sequencing was peripheral blood, taken 28 days after the second dose of the MenACWY control vaccine. The CDR3 loop reads CASSPRRQSSYEQYF. The CDR3 DNA sequence: TGTGCCAGCAGCCCCCGCCGACAGAGCTCCTACGAGCAGTACTTC.